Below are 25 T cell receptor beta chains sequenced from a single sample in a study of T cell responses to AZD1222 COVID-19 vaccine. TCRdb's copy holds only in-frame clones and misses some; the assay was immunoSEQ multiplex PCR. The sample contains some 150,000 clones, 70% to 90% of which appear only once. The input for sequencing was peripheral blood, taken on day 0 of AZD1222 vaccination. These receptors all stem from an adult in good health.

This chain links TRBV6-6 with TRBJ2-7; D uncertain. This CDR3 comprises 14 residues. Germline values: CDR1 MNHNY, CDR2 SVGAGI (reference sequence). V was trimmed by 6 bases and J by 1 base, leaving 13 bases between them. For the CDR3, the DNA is TGTGCCAGCAGGACGATAGGACCGTCCTACGAGCAGTACTTC. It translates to CASRTIGPSYEQYF.

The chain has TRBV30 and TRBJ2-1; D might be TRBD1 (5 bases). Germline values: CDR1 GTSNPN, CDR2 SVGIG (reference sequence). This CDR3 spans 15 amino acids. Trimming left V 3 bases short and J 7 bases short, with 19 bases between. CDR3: CAWRPGRVLGNEQFF. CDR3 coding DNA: TGTGCCTGGAGACCGGGCAGGGTCTTGGGGAATGAGCAGTTCTTC.

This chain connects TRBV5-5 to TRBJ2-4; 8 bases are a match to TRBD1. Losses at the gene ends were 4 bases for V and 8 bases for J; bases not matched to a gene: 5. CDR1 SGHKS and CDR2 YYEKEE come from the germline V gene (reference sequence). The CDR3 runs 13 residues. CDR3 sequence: CASSRPGQDIQYF. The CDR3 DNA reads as TGTGCCAGCAGCCGCCCGGGACAGGACATTCAGTACTTC.

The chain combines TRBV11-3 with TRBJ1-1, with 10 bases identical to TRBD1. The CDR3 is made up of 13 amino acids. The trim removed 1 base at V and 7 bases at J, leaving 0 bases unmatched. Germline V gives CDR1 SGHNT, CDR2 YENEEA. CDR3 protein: CASSLGTGGEAFF. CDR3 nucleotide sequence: TGTGCCAGCAGCTTAGGGACAGGGGGTGAAGCTTTCTTT.

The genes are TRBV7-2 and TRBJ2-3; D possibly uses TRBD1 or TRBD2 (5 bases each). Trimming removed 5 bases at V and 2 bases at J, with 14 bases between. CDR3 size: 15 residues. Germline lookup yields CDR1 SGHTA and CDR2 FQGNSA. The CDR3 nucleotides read TGTGCCAGCAGCCCCGGGACCTCAACCACAGATACGCAGTATTTT. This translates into CASSPGTSTTDTQYF.

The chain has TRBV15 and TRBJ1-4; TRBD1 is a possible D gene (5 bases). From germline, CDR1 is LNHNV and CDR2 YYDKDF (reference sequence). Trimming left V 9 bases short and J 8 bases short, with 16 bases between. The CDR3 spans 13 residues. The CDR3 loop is CATLRDFGEKLFF. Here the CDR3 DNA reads TGTGCCACGCTCCGGGACTTTGGCGAAAAACTGTTTTTT.

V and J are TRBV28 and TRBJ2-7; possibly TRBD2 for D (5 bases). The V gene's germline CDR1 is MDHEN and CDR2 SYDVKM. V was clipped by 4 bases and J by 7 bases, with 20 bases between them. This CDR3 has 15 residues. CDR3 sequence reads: CASSSPRRRSEEQYF. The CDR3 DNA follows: TGTGCCAGCAGTTCTCCCCGGAGGAGGTCGGAAGAGCAGTACTTC. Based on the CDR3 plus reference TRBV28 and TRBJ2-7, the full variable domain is DVKVTQSSRYLVKRTGEKVFLECVQDMDHENMFWYRQDPGLGLRLIYFSYDVKMKEKGDIPEGYSVSREKKERFSLILESASTNQTSMYLCASSSPRRRSEEQYFGPGTRLTVT.

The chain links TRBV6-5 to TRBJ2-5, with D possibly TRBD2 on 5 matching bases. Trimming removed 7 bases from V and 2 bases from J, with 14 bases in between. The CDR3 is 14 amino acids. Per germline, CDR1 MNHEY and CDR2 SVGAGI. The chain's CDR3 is CASTRRRGQETQYF. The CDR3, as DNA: TGTGCCAGCACCCGGAGGAGAGGACAAGAGACCCAGTACTTC.

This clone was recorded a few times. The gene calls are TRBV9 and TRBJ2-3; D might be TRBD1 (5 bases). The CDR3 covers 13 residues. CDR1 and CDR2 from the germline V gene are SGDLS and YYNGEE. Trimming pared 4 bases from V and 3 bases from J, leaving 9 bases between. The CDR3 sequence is CASSPRQTDTQYF. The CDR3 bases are TGTGCCAGCAGCCCCCGACAGACAGATACGCAGTATTTT.

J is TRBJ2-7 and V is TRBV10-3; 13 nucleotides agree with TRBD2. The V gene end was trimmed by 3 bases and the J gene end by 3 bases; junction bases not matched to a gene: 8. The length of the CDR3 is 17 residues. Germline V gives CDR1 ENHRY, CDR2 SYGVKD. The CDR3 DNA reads TGTGCCATCAGTGATAGTCGGACTAGCGGGAGTCGCTACGAGCAGTACTTC. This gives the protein CAISDSRTSGSRYEQYF.

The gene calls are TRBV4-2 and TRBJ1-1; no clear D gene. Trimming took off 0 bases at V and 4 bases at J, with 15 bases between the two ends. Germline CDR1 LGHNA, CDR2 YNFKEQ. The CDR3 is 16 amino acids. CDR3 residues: CASSQDIVGLGTEAFF. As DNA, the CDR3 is TGTGCCAGCAGCCAAGATATAGTAGGGCTGGGCACTGAAGCTTTCTTT.

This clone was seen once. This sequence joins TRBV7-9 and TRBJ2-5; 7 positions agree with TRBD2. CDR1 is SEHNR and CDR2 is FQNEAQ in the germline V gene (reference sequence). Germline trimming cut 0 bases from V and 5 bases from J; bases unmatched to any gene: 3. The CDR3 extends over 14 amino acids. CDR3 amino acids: CASSLALAAETQYF. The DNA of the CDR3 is TGTGCCAGCAGCTTAGCGCTAGCGGCTGAGACCCAGTACTTC.

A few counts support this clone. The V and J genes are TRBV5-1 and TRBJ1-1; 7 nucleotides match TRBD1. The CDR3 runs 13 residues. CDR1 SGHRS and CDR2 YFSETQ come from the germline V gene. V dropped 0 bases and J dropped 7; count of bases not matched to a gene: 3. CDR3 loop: CASSLGRTGEAFF. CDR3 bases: TGCGCCAGCAGCTTGGGGCGGACAGGTGAAGCTTTCTTT. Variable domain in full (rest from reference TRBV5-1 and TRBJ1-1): KAGVTQTPRYLIKTRGQQVTLSCSPISGHRSVSWYQQTPGQGLQFLFEYFSETQRNKGNFPGRFSGRQFSNSRSEMNVSTLELGDSALYLCASSLGRTGEAFFGQGTRLTVV.

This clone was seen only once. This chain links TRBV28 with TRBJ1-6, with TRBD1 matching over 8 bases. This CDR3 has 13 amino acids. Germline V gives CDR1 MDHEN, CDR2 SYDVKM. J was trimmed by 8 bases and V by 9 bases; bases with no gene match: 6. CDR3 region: CASRNRGYSPLHF. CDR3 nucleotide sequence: TGTGCCAGTCGAAACAGGGGGTATTCACCCCTCCACTTT.

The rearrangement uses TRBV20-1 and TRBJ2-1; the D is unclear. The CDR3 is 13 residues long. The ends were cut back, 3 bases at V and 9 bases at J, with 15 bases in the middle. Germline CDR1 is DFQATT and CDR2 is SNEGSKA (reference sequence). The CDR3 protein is CSASPVGVGEQFF. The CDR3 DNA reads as TGCAGTGCTAGTCCAGTGGGCGTAGGTGAGCAGTTCTTC.

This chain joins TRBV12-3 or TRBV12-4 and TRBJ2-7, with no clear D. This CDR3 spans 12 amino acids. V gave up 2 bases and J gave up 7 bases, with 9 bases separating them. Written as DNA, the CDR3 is TGTGCCAGCAGTTTATGGAGTTCTGAGCAGTACTTC. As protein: CASSLWSSEQYF.

The CDR3, as DNA: TGTGCCAGCAGTTTACTCTCAGCGGGTGAAAAACTGTTTTTT. It codes for CASSLLSAGEKLFF. The rearrangement links TRBV27 to TRBJ1-4, with D unresolved. V shed 2 bases and J shed 7 bases, with 11 bases lying between them. This CDR3 is 14 amino acids long. The V gene's germline CDR1 is MNHEY and CDR2 SMNVEV (reference sequence).

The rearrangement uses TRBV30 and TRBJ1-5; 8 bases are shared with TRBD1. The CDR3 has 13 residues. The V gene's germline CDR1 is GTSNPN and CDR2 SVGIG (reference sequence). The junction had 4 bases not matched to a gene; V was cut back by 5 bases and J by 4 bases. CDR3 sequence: CAWGTGGNQPQHF. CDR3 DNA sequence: TGTGCCTGGGGGACAGGTGGGAATCAGCCCCAGCATTTT.

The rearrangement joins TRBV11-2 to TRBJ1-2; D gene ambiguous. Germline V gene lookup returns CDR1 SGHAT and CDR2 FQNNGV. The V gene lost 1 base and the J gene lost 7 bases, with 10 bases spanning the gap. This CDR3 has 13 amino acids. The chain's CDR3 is CASSLGGMSGYTF. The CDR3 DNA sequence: TGTGCCAGCAGCTTAGGCGGTATGTCTGGCTACACCTTC.

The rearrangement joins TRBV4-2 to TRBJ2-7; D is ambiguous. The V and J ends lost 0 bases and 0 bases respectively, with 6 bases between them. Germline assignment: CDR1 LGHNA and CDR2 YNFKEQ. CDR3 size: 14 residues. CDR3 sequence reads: CASSQDALSYEQYF. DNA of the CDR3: TGTGCCAGCAGCCAAGATGCACTCTCCTACGAGCAGTACTTC.

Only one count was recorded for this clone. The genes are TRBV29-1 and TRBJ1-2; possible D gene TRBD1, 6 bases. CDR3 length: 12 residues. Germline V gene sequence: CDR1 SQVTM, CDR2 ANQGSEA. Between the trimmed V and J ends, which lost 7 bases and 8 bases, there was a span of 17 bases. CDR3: CSGDRLGGGYTF. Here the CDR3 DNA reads TGCAGCGGAGACAGGCTCGGAGGCGGCTACACCTTC.

The CDR3 coding sequence is TGTGCCAGCAGTTTAGGCGCCGGGACTAGCGGGTTGAATGAGCAGTTCTTC. Its protein is CASSLGAGTSGLNEQFF. V gene TRBV28 combines with J gene TRBJ2-1; 12 bases fit TRBD2. Germline V lookup: CDR1 MDHEN, CDR2 SYDVKM. The length of the CDR3 is 17 residues. V lost 2 bases to trimming and J lost 7 bases; unmatched junction nucleotides: 9.

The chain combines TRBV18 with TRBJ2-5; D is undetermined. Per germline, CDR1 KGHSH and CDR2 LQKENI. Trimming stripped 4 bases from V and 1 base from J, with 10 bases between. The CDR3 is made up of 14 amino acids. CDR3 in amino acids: CASSHSALQETQYF. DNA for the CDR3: TGTGCCAGCTCACACAGTGCCCTCCAAGAGACCCAGTACTTC. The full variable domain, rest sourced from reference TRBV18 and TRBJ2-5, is NAGVMQNPRHLVRRRGQEARLRCSPMKGHSHVYWYRQLPEEGLKFMVYLQKENIIDESGMPKERFSAEFPKEGPSILRIQQVVRGDSAAYFCASSHSALQETQYFGPGTRLLVL.

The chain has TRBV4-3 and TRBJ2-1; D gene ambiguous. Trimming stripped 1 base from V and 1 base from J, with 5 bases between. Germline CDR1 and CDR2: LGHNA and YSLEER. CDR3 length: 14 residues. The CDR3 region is CASSQARSYNEQFF. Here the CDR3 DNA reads TGCGCCAGCAGCCAAGCTAGGTCCTACAATGAGCAGTTCTTC.

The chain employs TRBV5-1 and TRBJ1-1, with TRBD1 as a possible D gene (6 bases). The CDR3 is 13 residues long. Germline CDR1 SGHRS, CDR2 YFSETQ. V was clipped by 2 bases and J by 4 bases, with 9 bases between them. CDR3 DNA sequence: TGCGCCAGCAGCTTAGGGGGGGTCACTGAAGCTTTCTTT. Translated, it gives CASSLGGVTEAFF.